This T cell receptor (beta chain) stems from a study of blood T cell repertoires in COVID-19. The CDR3 consists of 17 residues. Trimming removed 1 base from V and 1 base from J; junction bases left unmatched: 7. CDR1 SGHTA and CDR2 FQGNSA come from the germline V gene. Here immunoSEQ multiplex PCR was the method, and the copy in TCRdb shows in-frame clones only, minus some. Among around 200,000 clones listed, roughly nine tenths were seen once. Sequences were obtained from peripheral blood. This chain links TRBV7-2 with TRBJ1-5; 7 positions agree with TRBD1. This receptor was taken from a man aged 25-40 years with acute or convalescent COVID-19. The CDR3 DNA reads TGTGCCAGCAGCTTAGGGAGTTACAGGGGAAGCAATCAGCCCCAGCATTTT. Its translation: CASSLGSYRGSNQPQHF.